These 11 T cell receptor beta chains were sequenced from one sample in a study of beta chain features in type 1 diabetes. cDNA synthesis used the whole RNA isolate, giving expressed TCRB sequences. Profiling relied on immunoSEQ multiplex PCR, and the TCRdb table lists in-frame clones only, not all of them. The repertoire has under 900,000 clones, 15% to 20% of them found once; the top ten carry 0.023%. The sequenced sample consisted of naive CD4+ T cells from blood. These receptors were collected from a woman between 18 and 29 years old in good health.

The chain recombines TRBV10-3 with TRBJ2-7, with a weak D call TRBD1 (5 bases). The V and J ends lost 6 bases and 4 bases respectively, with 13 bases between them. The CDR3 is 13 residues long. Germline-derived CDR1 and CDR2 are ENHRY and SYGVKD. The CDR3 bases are TGTGCCATCAGGTCCCAGGGTACTTACGAGCAGTACTTC. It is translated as CAIRSQGTYEQYF.

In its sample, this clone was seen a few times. The CDR3 reads CASSPFSDSGNQPQHF. The CDR3 nucleotides are TGTGCCAGCTCACCATTTTCGGACAGCGGCAATCAGCCCCAGCATTTT. V gene TRBV18 combines with J gene TRBJ1-5; TRBD1 is a possible D gene (6 bases). The CDR3 is made up of 16 amino acids. The ends were cut back, 2 bases at V and 2 bases at J, with 13 bases in the middle. The germline V gene has CDR1 KGHSH and CDR2 LQKENI.

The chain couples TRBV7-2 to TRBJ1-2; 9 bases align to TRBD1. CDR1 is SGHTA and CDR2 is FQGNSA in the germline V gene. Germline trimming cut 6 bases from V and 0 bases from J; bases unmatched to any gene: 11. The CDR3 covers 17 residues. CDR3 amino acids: CASRGNGQGRPNYGYTF. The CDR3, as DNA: TGTGCCAGCAGAGGGAACGGACAGGGGCGACCTAACTATGGCTACACCTTC. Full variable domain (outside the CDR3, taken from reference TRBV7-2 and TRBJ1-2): GAGVSQSPSNKVTEKGKDVELRCDPISGHTALYWYRQSLGQGLEFLIYFQGNSAPDKSGLPSDRFSAERTGGSVSTLTIQRTQQEDSAVYLCASRGNGQGRPNYGYTFGSGTRLTVV.

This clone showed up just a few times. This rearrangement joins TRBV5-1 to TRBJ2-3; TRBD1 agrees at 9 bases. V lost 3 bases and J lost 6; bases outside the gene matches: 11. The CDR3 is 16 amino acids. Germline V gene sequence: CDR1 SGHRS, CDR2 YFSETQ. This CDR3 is CASSSKPGQGSDTQYF. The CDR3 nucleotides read TGCGCCAGCAGCTCGAAACCGGGACAGGGTTCGGATACGCAGTATTTT. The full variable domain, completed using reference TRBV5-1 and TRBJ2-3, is KAGVTQTPRYLIKTRGQQVTLSCSPISGHRSVSWYQQTPGQGLQFLFEYFSETQRNKGNFPGRFSGRQFSNSRSEMNVSTLELGDSALYLCASSSKPGQGSDTQYFGPGTRLTVL.

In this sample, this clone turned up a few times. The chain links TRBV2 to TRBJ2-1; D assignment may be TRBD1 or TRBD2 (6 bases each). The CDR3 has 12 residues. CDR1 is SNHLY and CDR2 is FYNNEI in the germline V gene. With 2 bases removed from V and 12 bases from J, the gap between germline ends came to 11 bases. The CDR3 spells CASSEIGGPQFF. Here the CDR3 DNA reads TGTGCCAGCAGTGAAATTGGGGGGCCGCAGTTCTTC. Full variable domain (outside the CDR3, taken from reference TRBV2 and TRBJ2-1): EPEVTQTPSHQVTQMGQEVILRCVPISNHLYFYWYRQILGQKVEFLVSFYNNEISEKSEIFDDQFSVERPDGSNFTLKIRSTKLEDSAMYFCASSEIGGPQFFGPGTRLTVL.

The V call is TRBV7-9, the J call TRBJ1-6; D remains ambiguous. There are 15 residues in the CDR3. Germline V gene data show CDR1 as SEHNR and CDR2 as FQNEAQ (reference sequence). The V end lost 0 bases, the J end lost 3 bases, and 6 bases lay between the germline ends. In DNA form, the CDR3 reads TGTGCCAGCAGCTTAGCTGGCCGCTATAATTCACCCCTCCACTTT. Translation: CASSLAGRYNSPLHF.

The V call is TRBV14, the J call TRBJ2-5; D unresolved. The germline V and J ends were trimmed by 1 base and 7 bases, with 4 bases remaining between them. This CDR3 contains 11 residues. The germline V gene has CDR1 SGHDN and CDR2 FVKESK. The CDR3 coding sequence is TGTGCCAGCAGCCAAGGGGTGACCCAGTACTTC. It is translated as CASSQGVTQYF.

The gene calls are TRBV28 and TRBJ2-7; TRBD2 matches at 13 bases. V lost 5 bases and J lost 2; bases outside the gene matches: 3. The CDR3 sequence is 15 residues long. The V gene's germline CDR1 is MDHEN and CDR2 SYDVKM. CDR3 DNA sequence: TGTGCCAGCAGTGCAGGGACTAGCGGGACCTACGAGCAGTACTTC. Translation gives CASSAGTSGTYEQYF.

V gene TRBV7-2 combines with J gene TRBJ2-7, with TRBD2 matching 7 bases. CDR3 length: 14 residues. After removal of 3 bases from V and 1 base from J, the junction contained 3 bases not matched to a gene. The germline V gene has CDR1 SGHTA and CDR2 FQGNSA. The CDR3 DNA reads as TGTGCCAGCAGCTTTAGCGGGTTGTCCTACGAGCAGTACTTC. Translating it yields CASSFSGLSYEQYF.

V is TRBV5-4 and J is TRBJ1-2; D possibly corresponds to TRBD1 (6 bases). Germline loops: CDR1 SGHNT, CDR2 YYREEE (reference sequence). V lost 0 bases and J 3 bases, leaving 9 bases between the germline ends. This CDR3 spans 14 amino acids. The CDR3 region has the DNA TGTGCCAGCAGCTTGGCCGGACAGCACTATGGCTACACCTTC. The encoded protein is CASSLAGQHYGYTF.

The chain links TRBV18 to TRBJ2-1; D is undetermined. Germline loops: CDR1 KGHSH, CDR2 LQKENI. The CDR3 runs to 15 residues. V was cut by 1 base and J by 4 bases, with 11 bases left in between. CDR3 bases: TGTGCCAGCTCACCACGGGTCGGTCCTTACAATGAGCAGTTCTTC. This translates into CASSPRVGPYNEQFF.